Sequencing of this T cell receptor (beta chain) was carried out in a study of T-cell reconstitution after alpha-beta-depleted transplantation in children. Looked up from germline, CDR1 is SEHNR and CDR2 is FQNEAQ (reference sequence). The J segment lost 8 bases and the V segment lost 5 bases, leaving 11 bases of the junction unmatched. CDR3 length: 17 residues. A library of TCRbeta sequences, prepared with unique molecular identifiers, was generated. TCRdb called the PCR reads again in MiXCR, with one record for every CDR3 protein. The sample includes nearly 550,000 distinct CDR3 sequences, approximately 20% of them seen just once.

The clonotype originates from a human donor who donated a stem cell graft to a child with acute lymphoblastic leukemia. The rearrangement joins TRBV7-9 to TRBJ2-1; 14 bases are a match to TRBD2. Sequencing used PBMCs from the stem cell graft donor, obtained from the stem cell graft. The DNA for the CDR3 is TGTGCCAGCAGCCCTACACGGGGACTAGCGGGAGTTCATGAGCAGTTCTTC. It specifies CASSPTRGLAGVHEQFF.